This TCR beta chain was retrieved from a study of graft-versus-host responses after intestinal transplantation. General study points: Some GvH clones were seen earlier in gut or blood, suggesting intestinal origin.

Turning to this clone: Its antigen is not identified.

Sequencing used immunoSEQ multiplex PCR; TCRdb keeps in-frame clones, though not all of them. The data hold 100,000 to 110,000 clones, with about 88% observed a single time. CDR3 length: 12 residues. Germline assignment: CDR1 SEHNR and CDR2 FQNEAQ (reference sequence). V was trimmed by 7 bases and J by 7 bases, leaving 13 bases between them. V usage is TRBV7-9 and J usage is TRBJ1-2; D not certain. The TCR sequence derives from a human donor who was the organ donor for an intestinal transplant. This sample comprised unstimulated CD4+ T cells sorted from spleen or lymph node cells, obtained before transplant. The CDR3 DNA reads TGTGCCAGCACCGAGAGCGCGGGTGGCTACACCTTC. This translates into CASTESAGGYTF.